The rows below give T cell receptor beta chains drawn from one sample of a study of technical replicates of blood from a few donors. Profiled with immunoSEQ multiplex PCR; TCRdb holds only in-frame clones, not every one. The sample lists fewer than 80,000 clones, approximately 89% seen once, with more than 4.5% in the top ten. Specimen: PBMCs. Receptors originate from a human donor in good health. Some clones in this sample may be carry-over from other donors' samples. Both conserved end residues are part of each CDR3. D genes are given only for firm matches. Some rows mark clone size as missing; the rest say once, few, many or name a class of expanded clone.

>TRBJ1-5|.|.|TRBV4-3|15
TGCGCCAGCAGCCAAGGGCAGGGGAGCAATCAGCCCCAGCATTTT
CASSQGQGSNQPQHF
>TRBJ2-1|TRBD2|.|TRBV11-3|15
TGTGCCAGCAGCTTAGATAGCGGGGGGGCCAATGAGCAGTTCTTC
CASSLDSGGANEQFF
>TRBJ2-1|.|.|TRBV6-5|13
TGTGCCAGCAGTCCGGGAGAGGGGAATGAGCAGTTCTTC
CASSPGEGNEQFF
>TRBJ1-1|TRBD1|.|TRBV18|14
TGTGCCAGCTCACCCGGACAGGGGAACACTGAAGCTTTCTTT
CASSPGQGNTEAFF
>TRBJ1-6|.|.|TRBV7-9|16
TGTGCCAGCAACTCTGCGGGGGGGGTTAGCAATTCACCCCTCCACTTT
CASNSAGGVSNSPLHF
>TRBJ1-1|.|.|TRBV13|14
TGTGCCAGCAGCGCCCGACAACAGGTCACTGAAGCTTTCTTT
CASSARQQVTEAFF
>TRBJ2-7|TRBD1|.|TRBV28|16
TGTGCCAGCAGTTCCCTCGACGGGACAGGGGGCTCCGAGCAGTACTTC
CASSSLDGTGGSEQYF
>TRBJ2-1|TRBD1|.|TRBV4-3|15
TGCGCCAGCAGCCAAGGCCAGGGGGTTCTGAATGAGCAGTTCTTC
CASSQGQGVLNEQFF
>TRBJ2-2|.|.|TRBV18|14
TGTGCCAGCTCACCTTTCGAGGGCACCGGGGAGCTGTTTTTT
CASSPFEGTGELFF
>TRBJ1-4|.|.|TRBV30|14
TGTGCCTGGAGAGGAGGCCCGGGTAATGAAAAACTGTTTTTT
CAWRGGPGNEKLFF
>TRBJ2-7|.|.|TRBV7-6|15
TGTGCCAGCAGCTCACGACAGGTCTTTTCCTACGAGCAGTACTTC
CASSSRQVFSYEQYF
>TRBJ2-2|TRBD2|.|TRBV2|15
TGTGCCAGCAGGGCACTAGCGGGAGTCACCGGGGAGCTGTTTTTT
CASRALAGVTGELFF
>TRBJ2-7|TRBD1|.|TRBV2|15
TGTGCCAGCAGTAACAACAGGGGCAAGTTGTACGAGCAGTACTTC
CASSNNRGKLYEQYF
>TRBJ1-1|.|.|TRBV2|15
TGTGCCAGCAAAGATAGTAGATGGGGAACAGGGGAAGCTTTCTTT
CASKDSRWGTGEAFF
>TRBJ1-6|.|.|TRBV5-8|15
TGTGCCAGCAGCTTGGATCTAAGACGGGATTCACCCCTCCACTTT
CASSLDLRRDSPLHF
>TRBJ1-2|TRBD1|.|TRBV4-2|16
TGTGCCAGCAGCCAAGAATGGTCGGGACAGACCTATGGCTACACCTTC
CASSQEWSGQTYGYTF
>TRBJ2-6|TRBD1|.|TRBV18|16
TGTGCCAGCTCACCAAACAGGGGGCCCGGGGCCAACGTCCTGACTTTC
CASSPNRGPGANVLTF
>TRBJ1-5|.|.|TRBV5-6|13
TGTGCCAGCAGCTACCGGGGTTACCAGCCCCAGCATTTT
CASSYRGYQPQHF
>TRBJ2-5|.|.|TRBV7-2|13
TGTGCCAGCAGCCCGGTGACAAGAGACAGGAAGTACTTC
CASSPVTRDRKYF
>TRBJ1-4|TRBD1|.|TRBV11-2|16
TGTGCCAGCAGACAGGGACAGGGTCGATCTAATGAAAAACTGTTTTTT
CASRQGQGRSNEKLFF
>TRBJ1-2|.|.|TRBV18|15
TGTGCCAGCTCACCAGACGGGACAACTAACTATGGCTACACCTTC
CASSPDGTTNYGYTF
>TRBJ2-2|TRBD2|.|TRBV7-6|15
TGTGCCAGCAGCTCTAGGCTAGCGGGTACCGGGGAGCTGTTTTTT
CASSSRLAGTGELFF
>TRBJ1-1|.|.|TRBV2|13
TGTGCCAGCAGGCGGGGGCTCAGCACTGAAGCTTTCTTT
CASRRGLSTEAFF
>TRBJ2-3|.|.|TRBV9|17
TGTGCCAGCAGCGAGAGTATAGGAGTACCTCGAACAGATACGCAGTATTTT
CASSESIGVPRTDTQYF
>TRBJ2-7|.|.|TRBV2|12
TGTGCCAATGGAGCTAGTCGACACGAGCAGTACTTC
CANGASRHEQYF
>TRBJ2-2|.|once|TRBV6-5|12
TGTGCCAGCACCGACGGGAGCTGGGAGCTGTTTTTT
CASTDGSWELFF
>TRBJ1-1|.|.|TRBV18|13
TGTGCCAGCTCACCGGGGCGTGGGACTGAAGCTTTCTTT
CASSPGRGTEAFF
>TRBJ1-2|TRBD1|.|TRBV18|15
TGTGCCAGCTCACCACGGGACAGGGGCAACTATGGCTACACCTTC
CASSPRDRGNYGYTF
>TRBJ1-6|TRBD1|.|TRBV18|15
TGTGCCAGCTCACCGGACACAGGGGGCGGTTCACCCCTCCACTTT
CASSPDTGGGSPLHF
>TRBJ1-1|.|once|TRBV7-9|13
TGTGCCAGCAGCTCCCTGGCCGCGGCTGAAGCTTTCTTT
CASSSLAAAEAFF
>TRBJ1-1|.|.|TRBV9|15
TGTGCCAGCAGCGTAGAAACGACAGAGAACACTGAAGCTTTCTTT
CASSVETTENTEAFF